The 32 T cell receptor beta chains below all came from one sample that was sequenced in a study of cytomegalovirus exposure and HLA in healthy donors. TCRdb's table, derived via immunoSEQ multiplex PCR, lists solely in-frame clones and lacks some. The table has about 71,000 clones, about 95% seen once. The source material was PBMCs. The receptor source for this set is a woman aged 18 to 35 in good health and CMV-seronegative.

This clone was observed once. The V and J genes are TRBV15 and TRBJ1-5; D uncertain. The CDR3 totals 18 residues. The germline V gene has CDR1 LNHNV and CDR2 YYDKDF (reference sequence). V lost 0 bases and J lost 2, with 17 bases in between. The chain's CDR3 is CATSRDSRHARGNQPQHF. CDR3 sequence (DNA): TGTGCCACCAGCAGAGATTCGAGACACGCAAGAGGCAATCAGCCCCAGCATTTT.

V usage is TRBV5-6 and J usage is TRBJ2-1, with 10 bases aligning to TRBD2. J lost 3 bases, V lost 5 bases, and 5 bases had no gene match. Germline CDR1 reads SGHDT; CDR2 reads YYEEEE. CDR3 length: 15 amino acids. CDR3 bases: TGTGCCAGCAGTCCCCTAGCGGGAGACTACAATGAGCAGTTCTTC. Encoded protein: CASSPLAGDYNEQFF. Full variable domain (remainder filled in from reference TRBV5-6 and TRBJ2-1): DAGVTQSPTHLIKTRGQQVTLRCSPKSGHDTVSWYQQALGQGPQFIFQYYEEEERQRGNFPDRFSGHQFPNYSSELNVNALLLGDSALYLCASSPLAGDYNEQFFGPGTRLTVL.

This clone was seen a few times. J is TRBJ1-2 and V is TRBV5-1, with TRBD1 as a possible D gene (6 bases). Per germline, CDR1 SGHRS and CDR2 YFSETQ. Trimming took off 5 bases at V and 7 bases at J, with 15 bases between the two ends. The CDR3 extends over 13 amino acids. The CDR3 DNA reads as TGCGCCAGCAGTCCTAGGACAGCCCTTGGCTACACCTTC. This codes for CASSPRTALGYTF.

The chain has TRBV19 and TRBJ2-7; 9 bases match TRBD2. The CDR3 totals 13 residues. V lost 6 bases, J lost 7 bases, and 7 bases stayed unmatched. Germline V gene lookup returns CDR1 LNHDA and CDR2 SQIVND (reference sequence). CDR3 sequence (DNA): TGTGCCAGTAGCCCGGGACTAGCTGGAGAGCAGTACTTC. It yields the protein CASSPGLAGEQYF.

The V and J genes are TRBV6-6 and TRBJ2-7; D unresolved. Trimming stripped 2 bases from V and 0 bases from J, with 5 bases between. The CDR3 consists of 13 residues. The germline gives CDR1 MNHNY, CDR2 SVGAGI (reference sequence). The CDR3 coding sequence is TGTGCCAGCAGTTACAGGAGCTCCTACGAGCAGTACTTC. This encodes CASSYRSSYEQYF.

V and J are TRBV5-8 and TRBJ1-2, with a possible D match to TRBD1 (5 bases). V was pared by 2 bases and J by 3 bases, with 17 bases between. The CDR3 runs 16 residues. CDR1 and CDR2 (germline): SGHTS, YDEGEE. The DNA for the CDR3 is TGTGCCAGCAGCTTAATCGGTGCGGTGACAGACTATGGCTACACCTTC. Encoded protein: CASSLIGAVTDYGYTF.

The V gene is TRBV7-2, the J gene TRBJ2-7, with 7 nucleotides matching TRBD2. The V gene's germline CDR1 is SGHTA and CDR2 FQGNSA. V lost 5 bases, J lost 2 bases, and 9 bases stayed unmatched. The CDR3 runs to 15 residues. The CDR3 nucleotides read TGTGCCAGCAGCCCAGCGGGGACGTCCACCTACGAGCAGTACTTC. Its protein product is CASSPAGTSTYEQYF.

V gene TRBV5-4 combines with J gene TRBJ2-5; 10 nucleotides agree with TRBD2. Germline values: CDR1 SGHNT, CDR2 YYREEE (reference sequence). J lost 4 bases, V lost 1 base, and 7 bases had no gene match. CDR3 length equals 16 residues. This chain's CDR3 is CASSLRLAGEGETQYF. In DNA form, the CDR3 reads TGTGCCAGCAGCTTGCGTCTAGCGGGAGAAGGAGAGACCCAGTACTTC.

This clone was seen a single time. V is TRBV5-3 and J is TRBJ1-2; 10 bases fit TRBD1. TRBV5-3 is designated an ORF whose function remains uncertain. The trim removed 10 bases at V and 6 bases at J, leaving 24 bases unmatched. This CDR3 has 18 residues. The CDR3: CAGYPGQGMYLRRNGYTF. As DNA, the CDR3 is TGTGCCGGATATCCGGGACAGGGGATGTACCTACGAAGAAATGGCTACACCTTC.

This clone was recorded only once. The CDR3 region has the DNA TGTGCCAGCAGTTCTCACTCGGACAGGGGAAACTATGGCTACACCTTC. It is translated as CASSSHSDRGNYGYTF. V and J are TRBV27 and TRBJ1-2; 9 nucleotides agree with TRBD1. The CDR3 totals 16 residues. Unmatched junction bases numbered 8, after V lost 4 bases and J lost 2 bases. Per germline, CDR1 MNHEY and CDR2 SMNVEV (reference sequence).

V is TRBV6-1 and J is TRBJ2-1, with D possibly TRBD2 on 6 matching bases. CDR3 length: 13 amino acids. V lost 6 bases and J 5 bases, leaving 11 bases between the germline ends. Germline loops: CDR1 MNHNS, CDR2 SASEGT. CDR3 amino acids: CASRGLQNNEQFF. CDR3 bases: TGTGCCAGCAGGGGACTCCAAAACAATGAGCAGTTCTTC.

The rearrangement links TRBV7-9 to TRBJ2-7, with a weak D call TRBD2 (6 bases). Trimming cost V 5 bases and J 0 bases, with 14 bases left between them. The CDR3 has 15 residues. The germline gives CDR1 SEHNR, CDR2 FQNEAQ (reference sequence). In DNA form, the CDR3 reads TGTGCCAGCAGCCCCTTTAGCGGCCCCTCCTACGAGCAGTACTTC. Residues: CASSPFSGPSYEQYF.

V is TRBV29-1 and J is TRBJ1-1; a possible D gene is TRBD1 (6 bases). This CDR3 region has 14 residues. The germline CDR1 and CDR2 sequences are SQVTM and ANQGSEA. Deletions cut 1 base from V and 4 bases from J, with 13 bases between. The DNA of the CDR3 is TGCAGCGTTGAAGGGGGGCGAGGACGCACTGAAGCTTTCTTT. This translates into CSVEGGRGRTEAFF. The variable domain in full, completed from reference TRBV29-1 and TRBJ1-1, reads SAVISQKPSRDICQRGTSLTIQCQVDSQVTMMFWYRQQPGQSLTLIATANQGSEATYESGFVIDKFPISRPNLTFSTLTVSNMSPEDSSIYLCSVEGGRGRTEAFFGQGTRLTVV.

V is TRBV6-6 and J is TRBJ2-3, with D tentatively TRBD1 (5 bases). The CDR3 extends over 14 amino acids. Germline values: CDR1 MNHNY, CDR2 SVGAGI (reference sequence). Trimming left V 2 bases short and J 3 bases short, with 9 bases between. CDR3 nucleotides: TGTGCCAGCAGTTACGACAGTCTTACAGATACGCAGTATTTT. It specifies CASSYDSLTDTQYF.

V usage is TRBV6-5 and J usage is TRBJ1-1; TRBD1 might be the D (5 bases). The CDR3 covers 15 residues. V lost 0 bases and J lost 2, with 10 bases in between. From germline, CDR1 is MNHEY and CDR2 SVGAGI. The CDR3, as DNA: TGTGCCAGCAGTTACTCTAGCAGGGCCAACACTGAAGCTTTCTTT. It encodes CASSYSSRANTEAFF.

V usage is TRBV7-9 and J usage is TRBJ2-7; TRBD1 aligns across 7 bases. This CDR3 is 13 amino acids long. The germline CDR1 and CDR2 sequences are SEHNR and FQNEAQ (reference sequence). The V and J ends lost 5 bases and 5 bases, in that order; junction bases with no gene match: 6. CDR3 DNA: TGTGCCAGCAGCCCGACAGGGAGCAACGAGCAGTACTTC. Its protein product is CASSPTGSNEQYF.

V gene TRBV18 combines with J gene TRBJ2-1; 9 positions agree with TRBD2. The V segment lost 2 bases and the J segment 10 bases; nucleotides outside the gene matches: 0. The CDR3 is made up of 12 amino acids. The V gene's germline CDR1 is KGHSH and CDR2 LQKENI. In DNA, the CDR3 is TGTGCCAGCTCACCAACTAGCGGGGAGCAGTTCTTC. Residues: CASSPTSGEQFF.

The genes are TRBV27 and TRBJ2-7; 10 nucleotides align to TRBD2. With V trimmed by 5 bases and J by 6 bases, 7 bases remained unmatched. The CDR3 has 14 residues. Germline-derived CDR1 and CDR2 are MNHEY and SMNVEV (reference sequence). The CDR3 nucleotides are TGTGCCAGCAGTCCCGGGACTAGCGCGTTCGAGCAGTACTTC. Amino acids: CASSPGTSAFEQYF.

The gene calls are TRBV4-2 and TRBJ2-7; 10 nucleotides line up with TRBD2. CDR1 is LGHNA, CDR2 YNFKEQ, per germline. CDR3 length: 16 residues. The V segment lost 2 bases and the J segment 4 bases; nucleotides outside the gene matches: 8. Here the CDR3 DNA reads TGTGCCAGCAGCCAACGTCTAGCGGGAGAATCATACGAGCAGTACTTC. Translation gives CASSQRLAGESYEQYF.

J is TRBJ2-5 and V is TRBV5-1; 10 positions match TRBD2. This CDR3 has 17 amino acids. Trimming at V came to 0 bases and at J to 5 bases, leaving 10 bases not matched to a gene. Germline CDR1 SGHRS, CDR2 YFSETQ. This CDR3 reads CASSLAWTSGAWETQYF. CDR3 nucleotides: TGCGCCAGCAGCTTGGCTTGGACTAGCGGCGCCTGGGAGACCCAGTACTTC.

This sequence joins TRBV28 and TRBJ1-4; D is undetermined. The V gene lost 8 bases and the J gene lost 4 bases, with 8 bases spanning the gap. The CDR3 consists of 12 residues. Germline V CDR1 and CDR2: MDHEN, SYDVKM. The chain's CDR3 is CASSGVNEKLFF. CDR3 nucleotides: TGTGCCAGCTCGGGAGTTAATGAAAAACTGTTTTTT.

V and J are TRBV19 and TRBJ2-7; 8 bases fit TRBD2. This CDR3 region has 16 residues. Germline lookup yields CDR1 LNHDA and CDR2 SQIVND (reference sequence). Trimming removed 6 bases from V and 3 bases from J; junction bases left unmatched: 13. The CDR3 protein is CASSPLSGGLFYEQYF. The CDR3 bases are TGTGCCAGTAGCCCCCTAAGCGGGGGTCTATTCTACGAGCAGTACTTC.

V and J are TRBV29-1 and TRBJ2-5; D is possibly TRBD2 (6 bases). Trimming shortened V by 3 bases and J by 4 bases, and 15 bases separated the two germline ends. The CDR3 extends over 14 amino acids. Germline V lookup: CDR1 SQVTM, CDR2 ANQGSEA. DNA of the CDR3: TGCAGCGTTGACACCGGGACCGGGAGAGAGACCCAGTACTTC. Translated: CSVDTGTGRETQYF.

The chain couples TRBV10-1 to TRBJ1-1, with 7 positions matching TRBD1. J lost 3 bases, V lost 7 bases, and 5 bases had no gene match. CDR1 and CDR2 from the germline V gene are WNHNN and SYGVQD (reference sequence). CDR3 size: 13 residues. The chain's CDR3 is CASTRGSDTEAFF. CDR3 in DNA: TGCGCCAGCACCAGGGGGTCGGACACTGAAGCTTTCTTT.

The genes are TRBV19 and TRBJ2-7; 8 positions match TRBD1. The ends lost 0 bases at V and 1 base at J; junction bases unmatched: 8. Germline V gives CDR1 LNHDA, CDR2 SQIVND (reference sequence). The CDR3 totals 17 residues. The CDR3 DNA sequence: TGTGCCAGTAGTATAGACCAGCCGGGACAGGATTCCTACGAGCAGTACTTC. Protein product: CASSIDQPGQDSYEQYF.

This clone has just one count. The V call is TRBV2, the J call TRBJ2-7; the D is unclear. With 7 bases removed from V and 1 base from J, the gap between germline ends came to 17 bases. Germline assignment: CDR1 SNHLY and CDR2 FYNNEI. This CDR3 has 15 amino acids. As DNA, the CDR3 is TGTGCCAGCACCCGCTTCAACTCGAATTCCTACGAGCAGTACTTC. It specifies CASTRFNSNSYEQYF.

This chain connects TRBV5-4 to TRBJ2-2; 10 bases agree with TRBD1. This CDR3 is built from 17 residues. CDR1 SGHNT and CDR2 YYREEE come from the germline V gene (reference sequence). The V segment lost 4 bases and the J segment 4 bases; nucleotides outside the gene matches: 10. The CDR3 DNA reads as TGTGCCAGCAGCCGTCCCGGGACAGGGGCCATCACCGGGGAGCTGTTTTTT. Translation gives CASSRPGTGAITGELFF.

J is TRBJ2-1 and V is TRBV18, with D possibly TRBD2 on 6 matching bases. The germline V gene encodes CDR1 KGHSH and CDR2 LQKENI. V was clipped by 1 base and J by 0 bases, with 22 bases between them. CDR3 length: 20 amino acids. Here the CDR3 reads CASSPRGTAGSGSSYNEQFF. In DNA form, the CDR3 reads TGTGCCAGCTCACCACGCGGGACCGCCGGCAGCGGCAGCTCCTACAATGAGCAGTTCTTC.

This chain joins TRBV5-6 and TRBJ2-1, with a possible D match to TRBD2 (5 bases). The CDR3 has 15 amino acids. V was clipped by 3 bases and J by 2 bases, with 12 bases between them. Looked up from germline, CDR1 is SGHDT and CDR2 is YYEEEE. The CDR3 spells CASSSSGSAYNEQFF. The CDR3 DNA is TGTGCCAGCAGCTCGAGCGGAAGCGCCTACAATGAGCAGTTCTTC.

This sequence joins TRBV5-4 and TRBJ1-6, with 11 bases fitting TRBD1. This CDR3 region has 19 residues. The germline CDR1 and CDR2 sequences are SGHNT and YYREEE (reference sequence). The J segment lost 0 bases and the V segment lost 0 bases, leaving 5 bases of the junction unmatched. The CDR3 region is CASSLEWDRGSSYNSPLHF. CDR3 coding DNA: TGTGCCAGCAGCTTGGAGTGGGACAGGGGGAGCTCCTATAATTCACCCCTCCACTTT.

V usage is TRBV25-1 and J usage is TRBJ1-6; 11 bases are shared with TRBD1. The germline V gene encodes CDR1 MGHDK and CDR2 SYGVNS. Trimming at V came to 3 bases and at J to 7 bases, leaving 8 bases not matched to a gene. The CDR3 runs to 17 residues. CDR3: CASSDSRGQGANSPLHF. In nucleotides, the CDR3 is TGTGCCAGCAGTGATTCGAGAGGACAGGGGGCGAATTCACCCCTCCACTTT.

The V call is TRBV11-2, the J call TRBJ2-1, with TRBD1 matching over 9 bases. Germline-derived CDR1 and CDR2 are SGHAT and FQNNGV. The CDR3 length is 15 residues. J gave up 7 bases and V 2 bases, and 6 bases lay outside the gene matches. CDR3 sequence (DNA): TGTGCCAGCAGCTTACTGGACAGGGGTCAGAATGAGCAGTTCTTC. Amino acids: CASSLLDRGQNEQFF.